The 15 T cell receptor beta chains given below trace back to one sample, sequenced in a study of sequential checkpoint blockade in melanoma. TCRdb's table, derived via immunoSEQ multiplex PCR, lists solely in-frame clones and lacks some. The data show about 2,200 clones, around 15% seen once. Treatment here: randomized to nivolumab then ipilimumab (arm A) or the reverse (arm B). The sample consisted of tumor tissue (inferred from file names), taken from a patient given nivolumab and ipilimumab in sequence. These receptors all come from a human donor with melanoma.

By share of the sample, this clone is large (0.1 to 1%). The genes are TRBV11-3 and TRBJ1-1; possible D gene TRBD1, 6 bases. The CDR3 is made up of 17 amino acids. Trimming removed 4 bases at V and 0 bases at J, with 18 bases between. CDR1 and CDR2 from the germline V gene are SGHNT and YENEEA. In DNA form, the CDR3 reads TGTGCCAGCAGCTCCACCGAGGGGGGGAAGATGAACACTGAAGCTTTCTTT. Protein: CASSSTEGGKMNTEAFF.

This clone was detected a few times. The V call is TRBV5-1, the J call TRBJ1-1; 9 positions agree with TRBD1. The germline V gene encodes CDR1 SGHRS and CDR2 YFSETQ. The trim removed 4 bases at V and 1 base at J, leaving 5 bases unmatched. The CDR3 has 15 residues. CDR3 DNA: TGCGCCAGCAGCGTGTGGGGACAGGGGAACACTGAAGCTTTCTTT. It yields the protein CASSVWGQGNTEAFF.

This clone is categorized as medium-sized. The chain has TRBV6-8 and TRBJ1-6; D not resolved. The V end lost 2 bases, the J end lost 9 bases, and 14 bases lay between the germline ends. Germline V lookup: CDR1 MNHGY, CDR2 SAAAGT. The CDR3 is made up of 15 amino acids. CDR3 sequence (DNA): TGTGCCAGCAGTTACCAAGACTTACTAGGTTCACCCCTCCACTTT. This translates into CASSYQDLLGSPLHF.

By frequency in the sample, this clone is large. The chain is built from TRBV11-3 and TRBJ1-2; the D gene is possibly TRBD1 (5 bases). CDR1 is SGHNT and CDR2 is YENEEA in the germline V gene. The CDR3 loop spans 15 amino acids. With 3 bases removed from V and 1 base from J, the gap between germline ends came to 12 bases. The CDR3 reads CASSFSLQGNYGYTF. CDR3 coding DNA: TGTGCCAGCAGCTTTTCCCTCCAGGGTAACTATGGCTACACCTTC.

In its sample, this clone is medium-sized (0.01 to 0.1%). The gene calls are TRBV4-1 and TRBJ2-5; 7 bases agree with TRBD1. Germline-derived CDR1 and CDR2 are MGHRA and YSYEKL. This CDR3 is 15 amino acids long. V was clipped by 3 bases and J by 5 bases; unmatched bases: 9. The CDR3: CASSQEQGSGETQYF. Here the CDR3 DNA reads TGCGCCAGCAGCCAGGAACAGGGGTCGGGGGAGACCCAGTACTTC.

This clone counts as medium-sized (0.01 to 0.1%). The chain links TRBV6-8 to TRBJ1-1; D gene unclear. CDR1 is MNHGY, CDR2 SAAAGT, per germline. The V and J ends lost 5 bases and 4 bases respectively, with 14 bases between them. The CDR3 consists of 14 residues. Written as DNA, the CDR3 is TGTGCCAGCAGTGACACGGGGTGGAGCACTGAAGCTTTCTTT. Its protein is CASSDTGWSTEAFF.

In its sample, this clone is medium-sized. The rearrangement links TRBV11-3 to TRBJ1-3, with D uncertain. Germline CDR1 and CDR2: SGHNT and YENEEA. Trimming stripped 1 base from V and 1 base from J, with 8 bases between. The CDR3 has 15 residues. CDR3 amino acids: CASSLVPDSGNTIYF. The CDR3 DNA is TGTGCCAGCAGCTTAGTCCCAGATTCTGGAAACACCATATATTTT.

By share, this clone ranks as medium-sized (0.01 to 0.1%). This chain joins TRBV11-3 and TRBJ2-1; D tentatively fits TRBD1 or TRBD2 (5 bases each). The V end was cut by 7 bases, the J end by 10 bases, with 20 bases between. Germline CDR1 and CDR2: SGHNT and YENEEA. There are 14 residues in the CDR3. The CDR3 DNA follows: TGTGCCAGCAACTGGGACCCACGAGGGGAAGAGCAGTTCTTC. Translated, it gives CASNWDPRGEEQFF. The full variable domain, rest sourced from reference TRBV11-3 and TRBJ2-1, is EAGVVQSPRYKIIEKKQPVAFWCNPISGHNTLYWYLQNLGQGPELLIRYENEEAVDDSQLPKDRFSAERLKGVDSTLKIQPAELGDSAVYLCASNWDPRGEEQFFGPGTRLTVL.

The genes are TRBV11-3 and TRBJ1-2; the match to TRBD1 covers 10 bases. Per the germline V gene, CDR1 is SGHNT and CDR2 is YENEEA. J lost 6 bases, V lost 0 bases, and 7 bases had no gene match. The CDR3 runs 16 residues. The CDR3 sequence is CASSLDRDRGQDGYTF. The DNA of the CDR3 is TGTGCCAGCAGCTTAGACCGGGACAGGGGCCAGGATGGCTACACCTTC.

This clone is medium-sized by share. CDR3: CASSPYEASNEQFF. Here the CDR3 DNA reads TGTGCCAGCAGCCCCTATGAAGCAAGCAATGAGCAGTTCTTC. The chain uses TRBV11-3 and TRBJ2-1; D gene unclear. Germline CDR1 is SGHNT and CDR2 is YENEEA. Trimming removed 5 bases from V and 6 bases from J, with 14 bases in between. The CDR3 sequence is 14 residues long. Full variable domain (rest looked up from reference TRBV11-3 and TRBJ2-1): EAGVVQSPRYKIIEKKQPVAFWCNPISGHNTLYWYLQNLGQGPELLIRYENEEAVDDSQLPKDRFSAERLKGVDSTLKIQPAELGDSAVYLCASSPYEASNEQFFGPGTRLTVL.

This clone appeared a few times. The chain combines TRBV28 with TRBJ1-6; 7 bases map to TRBD1. The CDR3 consists of 14 residues. In germline, CDR1 is MDHEN, CDR2 SYDVKM. The junction had 10 bases not matched to a gene; V was cut back by 7 bases and J by 10 bases. CDR3 amino acids: CASKQQGLGSPLHF. CDR3 coding DNA: TGTGCCAGCAAACAACAGGGGTTAGGGTCACCCCTCCACTTT.

This clone was detected many times. The gene calls are TRBV11-3 and TRBJ1-2; 7 positions match TRBD1. J lost 0 bases, V lost 5 bases, and 9 bases had no gene match. The CDR3 totals 16 residues. The V gene's germline CDR1 is SGHNT and CDR2 YENEEA. The CDR3 region has the DNA TGTGCCAGCAGCCCAAGACAGGGACCAGCTAACTATGGCTACACCTTC. Translating it yields CASSPRQGPANYGYTF.

This CDR3 is CASRSGQGFTDTQYF. For the CDR3, the DNA is TGTGCCAGCAGGTCGGGACAGGGATTCACAGATACGCAGTATTTT. The rearrangement links TRBV6-8 to TRBJ2-3, with 9 bases aligning to TRBD1. The germline gives CDR1 MNHGY, CDR2 SAAAGT. J gave up 2 bases and V 6 bases, and 6 bases lay outside the gene matches. This CDR3 is built from 15 residues.

The J gene is TRBJ1-1, the V gene TRBV5-1, with a possible D match to TRBD1 (5 bases). Germline CDR1 and CDR2: SGHRS and YFSETQ. This CDR3 is built from 14 residues. Trimming took 2 bases from V and 5 from J, leaving 13 bases between them. This chain's CDR3 is CASSFEFRGTEAFF. CDR3 DNA sequence: TGCGCCAGCAGCTTTGAATTCCGGGGGACTGAAGCTTTCTTT.

By share, this clone ranks as medium-sized. This sequence joins TRBV9 and TRBJ2-7, with D perhaps matching TRBD1 (5 bases). CDR3 size: 12 residues. Germline V gene data show CDR1 as SGDLS and CDR2 as YYNGEE. Trimming pared 5 bases from V and 6 bases from J, leaving 12 bases between. As DNA, the CDR3 is TGTGCCAGCAGTGTGAAGACAGCCGAGCAGTACGTC. This sequence encodes CASSVKTAEQYV.